The rows below give T cell receptor beta chains drawn from one sample of a study of T cells in Graves' hyperthyroidism and ophthalmopathy. TCRdb fed the multiplex PCR reads into MiXCR, producing one record per CDR3 protein. The data hold about 290,000 distinct CDR3 sequences, with roughly 15% observed a single time. What was sequenced was blood. The source is a man aged 30 to 45 with Graves' hyperthyroidism. Each CDR3 is given with its conserved first and last residue. D genes are given only for firm matches. Size is omitted from some rows. Given values are once, few, many or a class for expanded clones.

D: NA
size: many
J: TRBJ1-5
length: 11
V: TRBV2
CDR3: CATTGDQPQHF
DNA: TGTGCCACCACGGGGGATCAGCCCCAGCATTTT

D: NA
size: many
J: TRBJ2-1
length: 14
V: TRBV12-3/TRBV12-4
CDR3: CASSLVATYNEQFF
DNA: TGTGCCAGCAGTTTAGTTGCTACCTACAATGAGCAGTTCTTC

D: NA
size: NA
J: TRBJ2-1
length: 17
V: TRBV11-2
CDR3: CASSLAQSFNSYNEQFF
DNA: TGTGCCAGCAGCTTAGCGCAATCTTTCAACTCCTACAATGAGCAGTTCTTC

D: NA
size: NA
J: TRBJ2-3
length: 15
V: TRBV27
CDR3: CASSFVFTSTDTQYF
DNA: TGTGCAAGCAGTTTCGTGTTTACCAGCACAGATACGCAGTATTTT

D: TRBD2
size: few
J: TRBJ2-6
length: 14
V: TRBV6-1
CDR3: CASSSGGGANVLTF
DNA: TGTGCCAGCAGTTCGGGGGGGGGGGCCAACGTCCTGACTTTC

D: NA
size: many
J: TRBJ1-6
length: 15
V: TRBV3-1
CDR3: CASSQRQTLSSPLHF
DNA: TGTGCCAGCAGCCAACGACAAACTCTCTCTTCACCCCTCCACTTT

D: TRBD1
size: NA
J: TRBJ1-4
length: 14
V: TRBV7-9
CDR3: CASSFVSRGEKLFF
DNA: TGTGCCAGCAGCTTCGTTAGCAGGGGGGAAAAACTGTTTTTT

D: NA
size: many
J: TRBJ2-7
length: 14
V: TRBV7-8
CDR3: CASSFQGGLYEQYF
DNA: TGTGCCAGCAGCTTCCAGGGAGGTCTCTACGAGCAGTACTTC

D: NA
size: NA
J: TRBJ1-4
length: 13
V: TRBV4-1
CDR3: CASSQDGGEKLFF
DNA: TGCGCCAGCAGCCAAGATGGAGGGGAAAAACTGTTTTTT

D: NA
size: few
J: TRBJ1-4
length: 12
V: TRBV20-1
CDR3: CSARGINEKLFF
DNA: TGCAGTGCTCGGGGAATTAATGAAAAACTGTTTTTT

D: NA
size: NA
J: TRBJ2-6
length: 15
V: TRBV6-2/TRBV6-3
CDR3: CASSYRVAGANVLTF
DNA: TGTGCCAGCAGTTACCGAGTTGCTGGGGCCAACGTCCTGACTTTC

D: NA
size: many
J: TRBJ2-7
length: 14
V: TRBV5-1
CDR3: CASSFFGGVYEQYF
DNA: TGCGCCAGCAGCTTCTTTGGAGGGGTCTACGAGCAGTACTTC

D: NA
size: many
J: TRBJ2-2
length: 14
V: TRBV2
CDR3: CASSEQRDTGELFF
DNA: TGTGCCAGCAGTGAACAGCGGGACACCGGGGAGCTGTTTTTT

D: TRBD1
size: many
J: TRBJ1-1
length: 14
V: TRBV2
CDR3: CASTSDRAGTEAFF
DNA: TGTGCCAGCACCTCGGACAGGGCAGGGACTGAAGCTTTCTTT

D: NA
size: few
J: TRBJ2-7
length: 14
V: TRBV4-1
CDR3: CASSQDEDSYEQYF
DNA: TGCGCCAGCAGCCAAGATGAGGACAGCTACGAGCAGTACTTC

D: TRBD2
size: many
J: TRBJ2-1
length: 17
V: TRBV27
CDR3: CASSAKARLAGDDEQFF
DNA: TGTGCCAGCAGCGCCAAAGCCCGACTAGCGGGAGATGATGAGCAGTTCTTC

D: TRBD1
size: many
J: TRBJ1-2
length: 19
V: TRBV7-2
CDR3: CASSFQASGTDRSRGGYTF
DNA: TGTGCCAGCAGCTTCCAAGCCTCCGGGACAGACCGGTCGAGGGGGGGCTACACCTTC

D: NA
size: NA
J: TRBJ2-7
length: 12
V: TRBV30
CDR3: CALTTVSYEQYF
DNA: TGTGCCTTAACAACGGTCTCCTACGAGCAGTACTTC

D: TRBD1
size: NA
J: TRBJ1-1
length: 14
V: TRBV6-2/TRBV6-3
CDR3: CASRKQGMNTEAFF
DNA: TGTGCCAGCAGGAAACAGGGGATGAACACTGAAGCTTTCTTT

D: NA
size: many
J: TRBJ2-2
length: 14
V: TRBV5-1
CDR3: CASSLEANTGELFF
DNA: TGCGCCAGCAGCTTGGAGGCGAACACCGGGGAGCTGTTTTTT

D: TRBD2
size: NA
J: TRBJ2-5
length: 16
V: TRBV5-1
CDR3: CASSYTSAGGVETQYF
DNA: TGCGCCAGCAGCTATACTAGCGCCGGTGGGGTGGAGACCCAGTACTTC

D: TRBD1
size: many
J: TRBJ1-1
length: 13
V: TRBV24-1
CDR3: CATKGQTNTEAFF
DNA: TGTGCCACAAAGGGACAGACGAACACTGAAGCTTTCTTT

D: TRBD2
size: few
J: TRBJ2-3
length: 15
V: TRBV20-1
CDR3: CSAREASGYTDTQYF
DNA: TGCAGTGCTAGAGAGGCTAGCGGGTACACAGATACGCAGTATTTT

D: NA
size: NA
J: TRBJ1-1
length: 14
V: TRBV18
CDR3: CASSPRLSGTEAFF
DNA: TGTGCCAGCTCACCCCGATTGAGCGGGACTGAAGCTTTCTTT

D: NA
size: few
J: TRBJ1-6
length: 15
V: TRBV6-1
CDR3: CASSPNHSGNSPLHF
DNA: TGTGCCAGCAGTCCAAATCACTCGGGCAATTCACCCCTCCACTTT

D: TRBD1
size: few
J: TRBJ1-2
length: 14
V: TRBV18
CDR3: CASSPPTGLYGYTF
DNA: TGTGCCAGCTCACCCCCGACAGGGCTCTATGGCTACACCTTC

D: NA
size: few
J: TRBJ2-5
length: 14
V: TRBV7-2
CDR3: CASSLMSGSETQYF
DNA: TGTGCCAGCAGCTTAATGTCAGGGTCTGAGACCCAGTACTTC

D: TRBD2
size: NA
J: TRBJ2-1
length: 15
V: TRBV7-9
CDR3: CASTPGLAGLNEQFF
DNA: TGTGCCAGCACACCGGGACTAGCGGGCCTAAATGAGCAGTTCTTC

D: TRBD1
size: NA
J: TRBJ1-1
length: 15
V: TRBV20-1
CDR3: CSAREQPTGSTEAFF
DNA: TGCAGTGCTAGAGAGCAGCCGACAGGGAGTACTGAAGCTTTCTTT

D: NA
size: many
J: TRBJ2-5
length: 12
V: TRBV7-2
CDR3: CASSLSTETQYF
DNA: TGTGCCAGCAGCTTATCCACGGAGACCCAGTACTTC

D: NA
size: many
J: TRBJ2-4
length: 13
V: TRBV12-3/TRBV12-4
CDR3: CASSQSEGNIQYF
DNA: TGTGCCAGCAGTCAATCTGAGGGAAACATTCAGTACTTC

D: NA
size: NA
J: TRBJ1-1
length: 10
V: TRBV30
CDR3: CASGRTEAFF
DNA: TGTGCCTCGGGCAGGACTGAAGCTTTCTTT

D: NA
size: many
J: TRBJ2-3
length: 11
V: TRBV2
CDR3: CASRFTDTQYF
DNA: TGTGCCAGCAGATTCACAGATACGCAGTATTTT

D: TRBD1
size: NA
J: TRBJ2-3
length: 15
V: TRBV6-1
CDR3: CASRSPGQGSDTQYF
DNA: TGTGCCAGCAGGTCCCCGGGACAGGGTTCAGATACGCAGTATTTT

D: NA
size: few
J: TRBJ2-5
length: 17
V: TRBV9
CDR3: CASSAPTTFPLGETQYF
DNA: TGTGCCAGCAGCGCCCCAACGACGTTCCCCCTGGGGGAGACCCAGTACTTC

D: NA
size: few
J: TRBJ1-5
length: 14
V: TRBV18
CDR3: CASSPQGANQPQHF
DNA: TGTGCCAGCTCACCACAAGGAGCCAATCAGCCCCAGCATTTT

D: NA
size: NA
J: TRBJ1-5
length: 15
V: TRBV3-1
CDR3: CASSQELAAGQPQHF
DNA: TGTGCCAGCAGCCAAGAATTGGCGGCGGGTCAGCCCCAGCATTTT

D: NA
size: NA
J: TRBJ2-7
length: 13
V: TRBV20-1
CDR3: CSALDWSTYEQYF
DNA: TGCAGTGCCCTAGATTGGAGCACCTACGAGCAGTACTTC

D: NA
size: NA
J: TRBJ1-1
length: 15
V: TRBV6-6
CDR3: CASSYSNSGDPEAFF
DNA: TGTGCCAGCAGTTACTCAAACTCAGGCGACCCTGAAGCTTTCTTT

D: NA
size: NA
J: TRBJ1-3
length: 13
V: TRBV7-2
CDR3: CASSLGSGNTIYF
DNA: TGTGCCAGCAGCTTGGGGTCTGGAAACACCATATATTTT

D: NA
size: many
J: TRBJ1-1
length: 16
V: TRBV25-1
CDR3: CASSEYGLGHNTEAFF
DNA: TGTGCCAGCAGTGAATATGGGTTGGGGCATAACACTGAAGCTTTCTTT

D: TRBD1
size: many
J: TRBJ2-2
length: 16
V: TRBV6-2/TRBV6-3
CDR3: CASSPRTGANTGELFF
DNA: TGTGCCAGCAGTCCAAGGACAGGAGCGAACACCGGGGAGCTGTTTTTT

D: NA
size: NA
J: TRBJ2-2
length: 15
V: TRBV19
CDR3: CASSIGTSNTGELFF
DNA: TGTGCCAGTAGTATTGGGACTTCGAACACCGGGGAGCTGTTTTTT

D: NA
size: few
J: TRBJ2-5
length: 11
V: TRBV5-1
CDR3: CASNYQETQYF
DNA: TGCGCCAGTAACTACCAAGAGACCCAGTACTTC

D: NA
size: many
J: TRBJ2-3
length: 15
V: TRBV7-6
CDR3: CASSLNFGLTDTQYF
DNA: TGTGCCAGCAGCTTAAATTTTGGGCTGACAGATACGCAGTATTTT

D: NA
size: NA
J: TRBJ2-1
length: 16
V: TRBV3-1
CDR3: CASSQERRSSYNEQFF
DNA: TGTGCCAGCAGCCAAGAACGGAGATCCTCCTACAATGAGCAGTTCTTC

D: TRBD1
size: many
J: TRBJ2-7
length: 14
V: TRBV2
CDR3: CASSVGAGGYEQYF
DNA: TGTGCCAGCAGTGTAGGGGCAGGGGGATACGAGCAGTACTTC

D: NA
size: many
J: TRBJ1-1
length: 12
V: TRBV30
CDR3: CAWSVNRVEAFF
DNA: TGTGCCTGGAGTGTAAACCGGGTTGAAGCTTTCTTT